The clone carrying this T cell receptor (beta chain) came up many times. Losses at the gene ends were 6 bases for V and 3 bases for J; bases not matched to a gene: 3. CDR3 size: 13 residues. Germline CDR1 is KGHSH and CDR2 is LQKENI. The data were taken from a study of T cells in Graves' hyperthyroidism and ophthalmopathy. RNA transcripts provided the source from which TCR beta CDR3 regions were amplified. The HTBI primer set drove a first-round RT-PCR of the TCR CDR3. Each CDR3 protein gets one entry after TCRdb re-called the multiplex PCR reads with MiXCR. The sample consists of hundreds of thousands of distinct CDR3 sequences, 12% to 15% of them appearing once.

The sequence came from a woman younger than 35 with Graves' hyperthyroidism. The sequenced sample consisted of blood. The chain carries TRBV18 and TRBJ1-1; TRBD1 matches at 8 bases. The CDR3 nucleotides are TGTGCCAGCTCGGCGGACAGGGACACTGAAGCTTTCTTT. It translates to CASSADRDTEAFF.